This T cell receptor beta chain was sequenced for a study of T cell responses to AZD1222 COVID-19 vaccine (dated by TCRdb to the early 2020s). Background on the whole study: AZD1222 recipients with second doses at about 4 weeks or about 12 weeks were pooled, because spike-specific TCR depth and breadth did not differ between schedules. A total of about 230 trial participants underwent TCR sequencing, of whom 207 received two doses of AZD1222 and about 25 received two doses of the MenACWY control vaccine. Trial participants were enrolled by age into subgroups of 18-55, 56-69 and 70-plus years, and about 150, 27 and 61 TCR-sequenced participants, respectively, were included in these subgroups. Here is what the overall study found, with its caveats: Most participants were white British and females outnumbered males, and the authors suggested that clonal diversity may have been underestimated. The whole spike protein was spanned by vaccine-associated CD4 TCRs, and dominant responses were seen in regions 160-218 and 743-854. Because no day 14 peak-response samples were available, repertoires were characterized only after the peak T cell response. In the small 56-69-year group, the increase in depth fell short of significance, most likely because of low power. A significant rise in spike-specific TCR breadth and depth was observed after two AZD1222 doses relative to day 0 and relative to MenACWY recipients. Epitopes outside the regions mutated in the B.1.351 and B.1.1.7 variants were reportedly recognized by nearly half of the unique spike-specific TCRs. Only five or six AZD1222 recipients were SARS-CoV-2 seropositive at baseline, limiting conclusions about previously exposed vaccinees.

V is trimmed back by 2 bases and J by 4 bases, and the junction contains 4 bases that no gene match accounts for. The germline V gene provides CDR1 SGDLS and CDR2 YYNGEE. CDR3 length: 14 amino acids, cysteine to phenylalanine. Only the CDR3 region is kept as DNA, spanning 42 bases read in frame from base 1. On this clone itself: The antigen it binds to is not known. Base quality data are lacking; no much larger clone is found one base away.

In light of the paper, this sample's time point label describes: baseline before first vaccination. Vaccinee samples came from UK trials COV001 and COV002, including a single-blind randomized controlled phase 2/3 trial of AZD1222 (ChAdOx1 nCoV-19) in healthy adults. Trial participant PBMC samples were collected at day 0 and day 28 after the second dose for TCRbeta chain sequencing. The CDR3 regions of human TCRbeta chains were analyzed by immunosequencing. For the original study's pipeline: Repertoire TCRs were matched against a reference library of SARS-CoV-2-specific TCRs generated with the MIRA antigen-specificity platform. Breadth was defined as the fraction of unique TCRs that were SARS-CoV-2-associated, and depth was defined as the fraction of total T cells that were SARS-CoV-2-associated. Each spike-specific TCR was assigned to its reactive spike region and to a CD4 or CD8 class using the MIRA data. Log10-transformed breadth and depth values were compared by one-way ANOVA with Sidak's multiple comparisons tests. TCRdb took this table from immuneACCESS and kept in-frame rearrangements with V and J called. Such tables lack part of the clones; where checked against another copy, unresolved V genes explain under half of the gap, and the rest is unexplained. V and J calls and clone size come straight from that table; D and trimming were deduced from the DNA. This sample lists 25,000 to 35,000 clones; about 93% were detected once. 8.1% of the sample lies in the top ten.

The sequencing here drew on peripheral blood, taken on day 0 of AZD1222 vaccination. The source of this sequence is an adult in good health. The chain couples TRBV9 to TRBJ2-7; a stretch of 9 junction bases matches TRBD1. The nucleotides are TGTGCCAGCAGCGTGGGGACAGGGACTTACGAGCAGTACTTC. Its coded protein is CASSVGTGTYEQYF. With the portions outside the CDR3 filled from the reference TRBV9 and TRBJ2-7 genes, the complete variable region becomes DSGVTQTPKHLITATGQRVTLRCSPRSGDLSVYWYQQSLDQGLQFLIQYYNGEERAKGNILERFSAQQFPDLHSELNLSSLELGDSALYFCASSVGTGTYEQYFGPGTRLTVT.